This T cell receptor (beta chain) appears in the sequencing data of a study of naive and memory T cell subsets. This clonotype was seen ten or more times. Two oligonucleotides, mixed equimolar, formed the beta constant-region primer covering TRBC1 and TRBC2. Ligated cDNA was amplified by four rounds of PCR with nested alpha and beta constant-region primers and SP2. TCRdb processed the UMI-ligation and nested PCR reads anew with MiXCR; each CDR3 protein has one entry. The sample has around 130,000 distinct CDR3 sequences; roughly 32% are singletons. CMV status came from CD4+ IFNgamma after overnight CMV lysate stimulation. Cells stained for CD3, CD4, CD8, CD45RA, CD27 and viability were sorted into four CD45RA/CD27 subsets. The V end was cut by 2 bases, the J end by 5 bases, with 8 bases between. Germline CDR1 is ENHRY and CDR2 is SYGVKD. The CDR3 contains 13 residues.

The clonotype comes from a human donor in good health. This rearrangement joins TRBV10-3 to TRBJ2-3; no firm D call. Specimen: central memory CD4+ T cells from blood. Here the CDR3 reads CAISEPRGDTQYF. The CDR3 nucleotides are TGTGCCATCAGTGAGCCTCGAGGAGATACGCAGTATTTT.